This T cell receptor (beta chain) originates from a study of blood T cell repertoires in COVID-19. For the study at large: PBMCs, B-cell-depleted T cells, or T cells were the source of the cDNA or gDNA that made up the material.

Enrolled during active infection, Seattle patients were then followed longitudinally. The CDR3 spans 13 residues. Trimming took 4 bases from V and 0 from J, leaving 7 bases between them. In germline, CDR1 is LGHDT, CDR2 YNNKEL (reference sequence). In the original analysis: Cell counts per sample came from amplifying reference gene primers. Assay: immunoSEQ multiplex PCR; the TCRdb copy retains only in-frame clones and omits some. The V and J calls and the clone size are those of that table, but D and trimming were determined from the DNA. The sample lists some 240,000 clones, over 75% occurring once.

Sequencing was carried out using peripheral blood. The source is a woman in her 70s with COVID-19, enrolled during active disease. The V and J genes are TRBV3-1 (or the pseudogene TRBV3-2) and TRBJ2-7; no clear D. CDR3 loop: CASSLLSSYEQYF. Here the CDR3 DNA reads TGTGCCAGCAGCCTCCTGAGCTCCTACGAGCAGTACTTC.